The next 12 T cell receptor beta chains were all read from a single sample in a study of PD-L1 blockade in urothelial cancer. The assay was immunoSEQ multiplex PCR, and TCRdb's table has in-frame clones only and misses some. The sample lists under 55,000 clones, roughly four fifths occurring once. Time point here: peripheral blood 6 weeks after treatment start. The starting material was PBMCs, obtained around atezolizumab (anti-PD-L1) treatment. Source of these receptors: a man between 60 and 75 years old with urothelial cancer.

This chain joins TRBV10-3 and TRBJ2-4; D may be TRBD2 (5 bases). Germline assignment: CDR1 ENHRY and CDR2 SYGVKD. Trimming removed 5 bases from V and 1 base from J, with 6 bases in between. The CDR3 length is 13 residues. The CDR3 here is CAISREAKNIQYF. CDR3 nucleotide sequence: TGTGCCATCAGTAGGGAGGCCAAAAACATTCAGTACTTC.

The chain employs TRBV6-5 and TRBJ2-1, with TRBD2 matching over 12 bases. V was clipped by 6 bases and J by 8 bases; unmatched bases: 8. The CDR3 totals 15 residues. Germline V gene data show CDR1 as MNHEY and CDR2 as SVGAGI. The CDR3: CASREASGGAYEQFF. The CDR3 nucleotides are TGTGCCAGCAGAGAGGCTAGCGGGGGGGCATATGAGCAGTTCTTC.

The chain has TRBV6-5 and TRBJ2-7; 11 positions match TRBD2. This CDR3 is built from 13 residues. Germline CDR1 and CDR2: MNHEY and SVGAGI. V trimming: 8 bases; J trimming: 7 bases; junction bases outside the gene matches: 7. The CDR3 DNA reads TGTGCCAGCGGATTAGCGGGAGGGCGGGAGCAGTACTTC. It translates to CASGLAGGREQYF.

This chain joins TRBV5-5 and TRBJ2-1, with D possibly matching TRBD1 (7 bases). V was shortened by 3 bases and J by 7 bases, with 11 bases between the two germline ends. This CDR3 comprises 13 residues. Germline V lookup: CDR1 SGHKS, CDR2 YYEKEE (reference sequence). The CDR3 DNA is TGTGCCAGCAGCTGGACAGGAGGGAATGAGCAGTTCTTC. This encodes CASSWTGGNEQFF.

The CDR3 here is CASSSGFNTGELFF. CDR3 DNA: TGTGCCAGCAGTTCAGGGTTTAACACCGGGGAGCTGTTTTTT. The chain couples TRBV28 to TRBJ2-2; possible D gene TRBD1, 5 bases. The CDR3 loop spans 14 amino acids. CDR1 and CDR2 (germline): MDHEN, SYDVKM. Between the trimmed V and J ends, which lost 4 bases and 2 bases, there was a span of 8 bases.

The chain employs TRBV5-4 and TRBJ2-2; tentative D call: TRBD2 (7 bases). V was clipped by 4 bases and J by 2 bases, with 15 bases between them. Germline assignment: CDR1 SGHNT and CDR2 YYREEE (reference sequence). The CDR3 runs to 16 residues. The CDR3 here is CASSLRGGSNTGELFF. The CDR3 DNA reads TGTGCCAGCAGCCTCAGGGGAGGGTCTAACACCGGGGAGCTGTTTTTT.

This sequence joins TRBV19 and TRBJ1-2, with D possibly TRBD1 on 6 matching bases. The germline V and J ends were trimmed by 5 bases and 4 bases, with 17 bases remaining between them. Germline assignment: CDR1 LNHDA and CDR2 SQIVND (reference sequence). CDR3 length: 15 amino acids. The CDR3 bases are TGTGCCAGTAGTCCTCCGGGAGGGGGGTTCTATGGCTACACCTTC. This codes for CASSPPGGGFYGYTF.

This chain connects TRBV30 to TRBJ2-7, with D maybe TRBD2 (7 bases). The V gene's germline CDR1 is GTSNPN and CDR2 SVGIG (reference sequence). Trimming removed 2 bases at V and 3 bases at J, with 20 bases between. This CDR3 spans 16 amino acids. DNA for the CDR3: TGTGCCTGGAGTCCACACCGCCCGGGGGGCAACTACGAGCAGTACTTC. Translating gives CAWSPHRPGGNYEQYF. Variable domain in full (rest from reference TRBV30 and TRBJ2-7): SQTIHQWPATLVQPVGSPLSLECTVEGTSNPNLYWYRQAAGRGLQLLFYSVGIGQISSEVPQNLSASRPQDRQFILSSKKLLLSDSGFYLCAWSPHRPGGNYEQYFGPGTRLTVT.

This clone has only one observation. V gene TRBV7-2 combines with J gene TRBJ1-4; D uncertain. The CDR3 runs 14 residues. Germline V gene sequence: CDR1 SGHTA, CDR2 FQGNSA. V was cut by 2 bases and J by 5 bases, with 9 bases left in between. Here the CDR3 DNA reads TGTGCCAGCAGCTTACTTGGCGGAAATGAAAAACTGTTTTTT. Translating gives CASSLLGGNEKLFF.

There are a few counts of this clone. The CDR3 DNA sequence: TGCGCCAGCACTACTAGCGGAACCTCCTACAATGAGCAGTTCTTC. Its translation is CASTTSGTSYNEQFF. The chain is built from TRBV4-1 and TRBJ2-1, with 8 bases lining up with TRBD2. The CDR3 is made up of 15 amino acids. The trim removed 7 bases at V and 0 bases at J, leaving 5 bases unmatched. The germline V gene has CDR1 MGHRA and CDR2 YSYEKL.

V and J are TRBV7-2 and TRBJ1-1; TRBD1 matches 8 bases. Germline V CDR1 and CDR2: SGHTA, FQGNSA. The CDR3 totals 13 residues. The V gene end was trimmed by 5 bases and the J gene end by 11 bases; junction bases not matched to a gene: 10. CDR3 region: CASSIAGQGMAFF. The CDR3 DNA reads TGTGCCAGCAGCATTGCTGGACAGGGAATGGCTTTCTTT.

The V call is TRBV7-2, the J call TRBJ2-4, with TRBD1 identical over 7 bases. The germline gives CDR1 SGHTA, CDR2 FQGNSA. The CDR3 length is 14 residues. J gave up 8 bases and V 2 bases, and 6 bases lay outside the gene matches. The DNA of the CDR3 is TGTGCCAGCAGCTTAAGGACAGGCGGCGACATTCAGTACTTC. Protein: CASSLRTGGDIQYF. The full variable domain, rest sourced from reference TRBV7-2 and TRBJ2-4, is GAGVSQSPSNKVTEKGKDVELRCDPISGHTALYWYRQSLGQGLEFLIYFQGNSAPDKSGLPSDRFSAERTGGSVSTLTIQRTQQEDSAVYLCASSLRTGGDIQYFGAGTRLSVL.